Below, one T cell receptor (beta chain) is given with its context. Its specificity is not known. Germline V gene data show CDR1 as DFQATT and CDR2 as SNEGSKA (reference sequence). With 3 bases removed from V and 0 bases from J, the gap between germline ends came to 9 bases. CDR3 length equals 14 residues. This sample is drawn from a study of identical twins. TCRdb re-analysed the 5' RACE reads in MiXCR, keeping a single row per CDR3 protein. The data contain roughly 720,000 distinct CDR3 sequences, 15% to 20% of them seen just once; the ten biggest clones take up around 13%. Overall study findings and caveats: Twin sharing of out-of-frame TCR alpha was underestimated by models in monozygotic pairs.

The data also belong to a second study, concerning T cells expressing NK-cell markers.

The clonotype was recovered from a young woman in good health. Sequenced material: PBMCs. The chain recombines TRBV20-1 with TRBJ1-5, with D perhaps matching TRBD1 (6 bases). CDR3 sequence: CSASAGVSNQPQHF. DNA for the CDR3: TGCAGTGCTAGTGCAGGGGTTAGCAATCAGCCCCAGCATTTT.